The entry below describes one TCR beta chain. The CDR3 contains 15 residues. CDR1 KGHSH and CDR2 LQKENI come from the germline V gene. Trimming cost V 0 bases and J 6 bases, with 15 bases left between them. DNA input for the unsorted PBMC replicate PCRs was roughly 290 ng, 30,000 to 35,000 T cell genomes. Assay: immunoSEQ multiplex PCR; the TCRdb copy retains only in-frame clones and omits some. The sample yields about 490,000 clones, about 80% seen once. The sample originates from a study of shared clonotypes between healthy human individuals. Sequenced input: PBMCs. The V and J genes are TRBV18 and TRBJ2-7; TRBD1 is a possible D gene (6 bases). The receptor's source is a woman aged 40 to 50 in good health. Some clones in this sample may be carry-over from other donors' samples. CDR3 in DNA: TGTGCCAGCTCACCACCGAACAGGGCAATCGGCGAGCAGTACTTC. Translating it yields CASSPPNRAIGEQYF. Using reference TRBV18 and TRBJ2-7 for the parts outside the CDR3, the full variable domain is NAGVMQNPRHLVRRRGQEARLRCSPMKGHSHVYWYRQLPEEGLKFMVYLQKENIIDESGMPKERFSAEFPKEGPSILRIQQVVRGDSAAYFCASSPPNRAIGEQYFGPGTRLTVT.